The rows below give T cell receptor beta chains drawn from one sample of a study of PD-1 blockade in mismatch repair-deficient tumors. Profiled with immunoSEQ multiplex PCR; TCRdb holds only in-frame clones, not every one. The sample lists tens of thousands of clones, approximately 90% occurring once. Sequencing used peripheral blood, obtained 52 weeks after starting pembrolizumab. Receptor source: an adult with mismatch repair-deficient cancer. Each CDR3 is given with its conserved first and last residue. The order of the fields is V gene, clone size, D gene, J gene, CDR3 DNA, CDR3 protein. A D gene is named only where the DNA matches it firmly. Rows may omit the clone size; those that give it use once, few, many or a size class.

v_gene: TRBV19; abundance: -; d_gene: TRBD2; j_gene: TRBJ2-1; CDR3nt: TGTGCCAGTGATCCGGGACTAGCGGGCCGGAGCTCCTACAATGAGCAGTTCTTC; CDR3aa: CASDPGLAGRSSYNEQFF
v_gene: TRBV6-1; abundance: -; d_gene: -; j_gene: TRBJ2-7; CDR3nt: TGTGCCAGCAGTTATCGGCGGGACTACGAGCAGTACTTC; CDR3aa: CASSYRRDYEQYF
v_gene: TRBV11-2; abundance: -; d_gene: -; j_gene: TRBJ2-4; CDR3nt: TGTGCCAGCATCCGAAGTGGGGGCTACATTCAGTACTTC; CDR3aa: CASIRSGGYIQYF
v_gene: TRBV28; abundance: once; d_gene: -; j_gene: TRBJ1-2; CDR3nt: TGTGCCAGCAGTTTGGAACAGCCCCGCTATGGCTACACCTTC; CDR3aa: CASSLEQPRYGYTF
v_gene: TRBV30; abundance: -; d_gene: TRBD2; j_gene: TRBJ2-1; CDR3nt: TGTGCCTGGACCAGCGGGAGGCCCCAATCCTACAATGAGCAGTTCTTC; CDR3aa: CAWTSGRPQSYNEQFF
v_gene: TRBV11-1; abundance: -; d_gene: TRBD2; j_gene: TRBJ2-5; CDR3nt: TGTGCCAGCACCCTGGGACTAGCGGGGAAGACAGGAGAGACCCAGTACTTC; CDR3aa: CASTLGLAGKTGETQYF
v_gene: TRBV7-8; abundance: -; d_gene: TRBD2; j_gene: TRBJ2-7; CDR3nt: TGTGCCAGCAGCTTAGGTAGCGGGACCTACGAGCAGTACTTC; CDR3aa: CASSLGSGTYEQYF
v_gene: TRBV15; abundance: -; d_gene: TRBD1; j_gene: TRBJ1-2; CDR3nt: TGTGCCACCAGCAGAGGGGGGGACAGCACTAACTATGGCTACACCTTC; CDR3aa: CATSRGGDSTNYGYTF
v_gene: TRBV30; abundance: -; d_gene: TRBD1; j_gene: TRBJ1-5; CDR3nt: TGTGCCTGGAGTCCAGACAGGGGCGCTCAGCCCCAGCATTTT; CDR3aa: CAWSPDRGAQPQHF
v_gene: TRBV6-4; abundance: -; d_gene: TRBD2; j_gene: TRBJ2-7; CDR3nt: TGTGCCAGCAGTGACTCGAGTTCGGCTAGCGGGAGTTCGTTTTTTGCGGACGAGCAGTACTTC; CDR3aa: CASSDSSSASGSSFFADEQYF
v_gene: TRBV5-6; abundance: -; d_gene: TRBD2; j_gene: TRBJ2-1; CDR3nt: TGTGCCAGCAGGACGCTAGCGGGAGGTGGGTATAATGAGCAGTTCTTC; CDR3aa: CASRTLAGGGYNEQFF
v_gene: TRBV15; abundance: -; d_gene: -; j_gene: TRBJ2-7; CDR3nt: TGTGCCACCAGCAGAGACAACTCCTACGAGCAGTACTTC; CDR3aa: CATSRDNSYEQYF
v_gene: TRBV20-1; abundance: few; d_gene: -; j_gene: TRBJ2-7; CDR3nt: TGCAGTGCTCAGGGTGGACGCGAGCAGTACTTC; CDR3aa: CSAQGGREQYF
v_gene: TRBV9; abundance: -; d_gene: TRBD2; j_gene: TRBJ2-1; CDR3nt: TGTGCCAGCAGATACGGACTAGCGGGACCGTACAATGAGCAGTTCTTC; CDR3aa: CASRYGLAGPYNEQFF
v_gene: TRBV6-5; abundance: -; d_gene: TRBD2; j_gene: TRBJ2-7; CDR3nt: TGTGCCAGCAGTGCCGGGACTAGCGGGACCTACGAGCAGTACTTC; CDR3aa: CASSAGTSGTYEQYF
v_gene: TRBV7-6; abundance: -; d_gene: -; j_gene: TRBJ2-2; CDR3nt: TGTGCCAGCAGCTTAGCTAGACTTAACACCGGGGAGCTGTTTTTT; CDR3aa: CASSLARLNTGELFF
v_gene: TRBV6-5; abundance: -; d_gene: TRBD1; j_gene: TRBJ2-3; CDR3nt: TGTGCCAGCAGCCGGGGACAGGGGTTACCAGATACGCAGTATTTT; CDR3aa: CASSRGQGLPDTQYF
v_gene: TRBV5-5; abundance: -; d_gene: TRBD1; j_gene: TRBJ2-7; CDR3nt: TGTGCCAGCACCTCGGGACAGGGGTCCTACGAGCAGTACTTC; CDR3aa: CASTSGQGSYEQYF
v_gene: TRBV30; abundance: -; d_gene: -; j_gene: TRBJ2-1; CDR3nt: TGTGCCTGGAGTCCACCGGGGGGCGCTTCCTACAATGAGCAGTTCTTC; CDR3aa: CAWSPPGGASYNEQFF
v_gene: TRBV30; abundance: -; d_gene: TRBD1; j_gene: TRBJ2-7; CDR3nt: TGTGCCTGGCTGGGACAGGAGAGCTCCTACGAGCAGTACTTC; CDR3aa: CAWLGQESSYEQYF
v_gene: TRBV19; abundance: -; d_gene: -; j_gene: TRBJ1-5; CDR3nt: TGTGCCAGTAGTACACAGGCCAATCAGCCCCAGCATTTT; CDR3aa: CASSTQANQPQHF
v_gene: TRBV28; abundance: -; d_gene: -; j_gene: TRBJ2-3; CDR3nt: TGTGCCAGCAGTTTTCTACGAACCACAGATACGCAGTATTTT; CDR3aa: CASSFLRTTDTQYF
v_gene: TRBV6-4; abundance: few; d_gene: -; j_gene: TRBJ2-1; CDR3nt: TGTGCCAGCAGTCGGGACTCCGGTGGTGAGCAGTTCTTC; CDR3aa: CASSRDSGGEQFF
v_gene: TRBV6-5; abundance: -; d_gene: TRBD1; j_gene: TRBJ2-7; CDR3nt: TGTGCCAGCAGTATCGGGACAGGGCTCTACGAGCAGTACTTC; CDR3aa: CASSIGTGLYEQYF
v_gene: TRBV6-6; abundance: -; d_gene: -; j_gene: TRBJ1-4; CDR3nt: TGTGCCAGCAGTCAAGGGACCGAGAAGAGGGAAAAACTGTTTTTT; CDR3aa: CASSQGTEKREKLFF
v_gene: TRBV4-3; abundance: -; d_gene: -; j_gene: TRBJ2-1; CDR3nt: TGCGCCAGCAGCCAGGGCAATGAGCAGTTCTTC; CDR3aa: CASSQGNEQFF
v_gene: TRBV7-9; abundance: -; d_gene: -; j_gene: TRBJ2-3; CDR3nt: TGTGCCAGCAGCTTGGCGGATACGCAGTATTTT; CDR3aa: CASSLADTQYF
v_gene: TRBV2; abundance: -; d_gene: TRBD2; j_gene: TRBJ2-3; CDR3nt: TGTGCCAGCAGTGAAGCGGCGGGAGCCGCAGATACGCAGTATTTT; CDR3aa: CASSEAAGAADTQYF
v_gene: TRBV7-8; abundance: -; d_gene: TRBD2; j_gene: TRBJ2-5; CDR3nt: TGTGCCAGCAGCTTAGCCGGAGGACTAGCGGGAGTAGAGACCCAGTACTTC; CDR3aa: CASSLAGGLAGVETQYF
v_gene: TRBV5-5; abundance: -; d_gene: -; j_gene: TRBJ2-7; CDR3nt: TGTGCCAGCAGCTTGGTCTACTACGAGCAGTACTTC; CDR3aa: CASSLVYYEQYF
v_gene: TRBV25-1; abundance: few; d_gene: -; j_gene: TRBJ1-2; CDR3nt: TGTGCCAGCAGTGTGGGGACCTATGGCTACACCTTC; CDR3aa: CASSVGTYGYTF
v_gene: TRBV7-9; abundance: -; d_gene: -; j_gene: TRBJ2-1; CDR3nt: TGTGCCAGCAGCTTGGGGCCCCCGGCTTACAATGAGCAGTTCTTC; CDR3aa: CASSLGPPAYNEQFF
v_gene: TRBV6-5; abundance: -; d_gene: -; j_gene: TRBJ1-2; CDR3nt: TGTGCCAGCAGTTACTATTCGGACAACTATGGCTACACCTTC; CDR3aa: CASSYYSDNYGYTF
v_gene: TRBV7-9; abundance: -; d_gene: -; j_gene: TRBJ2-6; CDR3nt: TGTGCCAGCAGCCCGACAGGAGCGTACTCCTCTGGGGCCAACGTCCTGACTTTC; CDR3aa: CASSPTGAYSSGANVLTF
v_gene: TRBV11-2; abundance: -; d_gene: -; j_gene: TRBJ2-7; CDR3nt: TGTGCCAGCAGCTTAGTGCAGCGTTCCTACGAGCAGTACTTC; CDR3aa: CASSLVQRSYEQYF
v_gene: TRBV5-1; abundance: -; d_gene: TRBD2; j_gene: TRBJ2-7; CDR3nt: TGCGCCAGCAGCTTAAGGACTAGCGGGACCTACGAGCAGTACTTC; CDR3aa: CASSLRTSGTYEQYF
v_gene: TRBV28; abundance: -; d_gene: -; j_gene: TRBJ2-7; CDR3nt: TGTGCCAGCAGGTCCCGGGACGTAGGCTACGAGCAGTACTTC; CDR3aa: CASRSRDVGYEQYF
v_gene: TRBV7-9; abundance: -; d_gene: -; j_gene: TRBJ1-2; CDR3nt: TGTGCCAGCAGCTTAGCGGGAGCGGATGGCTACACCTTC; CDR3aa: CASSLAGADGYTF
v_gene: TRBV5-6; abundance: -; d_gene: -; j_gene: TRBJ2-7; CDR3nt: TGTGCCAGCAGCTTCCTTGGCGGAACCTACGAGCAGTACTTC; CDR3aa: CASSFLGGTYEQYF
v_gene: TRBV7-9; abundance: -; d_gene: -; j_gene: TRBJ1-1; CDR3nt: TGTGCCAGCAGCTTCGGACAACTGAACACTGAAGCTTTCTTT; CDR3aa: CASSFGQLNTEAFF